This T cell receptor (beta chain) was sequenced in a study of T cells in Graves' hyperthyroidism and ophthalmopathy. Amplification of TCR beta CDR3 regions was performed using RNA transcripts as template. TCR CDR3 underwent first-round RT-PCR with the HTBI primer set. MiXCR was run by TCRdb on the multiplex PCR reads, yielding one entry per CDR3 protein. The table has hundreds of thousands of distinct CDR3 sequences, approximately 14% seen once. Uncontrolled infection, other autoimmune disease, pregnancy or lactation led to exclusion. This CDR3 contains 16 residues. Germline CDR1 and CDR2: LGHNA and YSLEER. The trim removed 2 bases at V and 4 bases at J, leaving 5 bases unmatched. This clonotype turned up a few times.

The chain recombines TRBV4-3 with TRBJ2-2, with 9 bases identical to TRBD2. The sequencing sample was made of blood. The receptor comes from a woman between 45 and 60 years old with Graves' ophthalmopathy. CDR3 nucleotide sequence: TGCGCCAGCAGCCAACCCACTAGCGGGTCCACCGGGGAGCTGTTTTTT. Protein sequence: CASSQPTSGSTGELFF.